This TCR beta chain was profiled in a study of shared clonotypes between healthy human individuals. Naive CD8 cells lacked CD45RO, underwent positive selection for CCR7 and left out terminally differentiated effector memory CD45RA+ cells. About this clone itself: Its antigen is as yet unknown.

Generated by immunoSEQ multiplex PCR, the TCRdb table keeps only in-frame clones and is missing some. The sample lists about 1,800,000 clones, less than 95% occurring once. The germline gives CDR1 MNHNS, CDR2 SASEGT. The V end lost 0 bases, the J end lost 12 bases, and 15 bases lay between the germline ends. The CDR3 extends over 13 amino acids. Whole-study results and caveats: What naive subsets generally showed was a larger estimated richness than memory subsets showed. In having few donors, the study represented limited genetic and exposure-history diversity.

The rearrangement links TRBV6-1 to TRBJ2-7; no reliable D call. Specimen: naive CD8+ T cells sorted from blood. The receptor comes from a man younger than 35 in good health. The CDR3 is CASSEARFPPGYF. DNA for the CDR3: TGTGCCAGCAGTGAAGCGAGGTTCCCTCCAGGGTACTTC.